The 10 T cell receptor beta chains listed next were all sequenced from one sample in a study of blood T cells in healthy people across ages. A sample-barcoded 5' primer and a J-beta primer mix were used in a second PCR of about 7 to 12 cycles. TCRdb re-analysed the 5' RACE reads in MiXCR, keeping a single row per CDR3 protein. The data show some 760,000 distinct CDR3 sequences, approximately 25% seen once. These data also featured in a second study, about T cells of mothers and their children.

Sequencing input: blood. The receptors were sampled from a boy between 10 and 17 years old in good health.

The V and J genes are TRBV15 and TRBJ1-4, with a tentative D call TRBD1 (5 bases). From germline, CDR1 is LNHNV and CDR2 YYDKDF (reference sequence). V lost 3 bases and J 3 bases, leaving 14 bases between the germline ends. This CDR3 contains 16 residues. This CDR3 is CATSRVGRSANEKLFF. The CDR3 DNA follows: TGTGCCACCAGCAGGGTGGGGCGCTCGGCTAATGAAAAACTGTTTTTT. The full variable domain, completed using reference TRBV15 and TRBJ1-4, is DAMVIQNPRYQVTQFGKPVTLSCSQTLNHNVMYWYQQKSSQAPKLLFHYYDKDFNNEADTPDNFQSRRPNTSFCFLDIRSPGLGDTAMYLCATSRVGRSANEKLFFGSGTQLSVL.

This clonotype turned up a few times. The rearrangement joins TRBV3-1 to TRBJ1-2, with D possibly being TRBD1 (5 bases). Trimming pared 6 bases from V and 0 bases from J, leaving 14 bases between. Germline CDR1 is LGHDT and CDR2 is YNNKEL (reference sequence). The CDR3 runs to 15 residues. The CDR3 loop reads CASRDTGAPNYGYTF. CDR3 sequence (DNA): TGTGCCAGCAGGGACACCGGGGCCCCTAACTATGGCTACACCTTC.

The V gene is TRBV18, the J gene TRBJ2-1; 11 bases are a match to TRBD2. The trim removed 6 bases at V and 0 bases at J, leaving 16 bases unmatched. This CDR3 has 20 amino acids. Germline V gene data show CDR1 as KGHSH and CDR2 as LQKENI. CDR3 region: CASSPSVWASGRSSYNEQFF. Here the CDR3 DNA reads TGTGCCAGCTCCCCATCTGTCTGGGCTAGCGGGAGGAGCTCCTACAATGAGCAGTTCTTC.

Ten or more counts support this clonotype. The V call is TRBV29-1, the J call TRBJ2-4, with a possible D match to TRBD1 (5 bases). CDR3 size: 14 residues. Germline lookup yields CDR1 SQVTM and CDR2 ANQGSEA. Trimming shortened V by 3 bases and J by 2 bases, and 11 bases separated the two germline ends. The CDR3 here is CSVDMGPSKNIQYF. CDR3 nucleotides: TGCAGCGTTGATATGGGGCCGTCCAAAAACATTCAGTACTTC.

The table lists this clonotype with a few counts. One junction end does not reproduce the germline sequence, and a read error may be involved. The rearrangement joins TRBV6-5 to TRBJ1-5; 7 nucleotides match TRBD1. This CDR3 contains 16 residues. Germline CDR1 MNHEY, CDR2 SVGAGI. DNA of the CDR3: TGTGCCGGCAGCGAGGACAGGCCTCTCAGCAATCAGCCCCAGCATTTT. Translating it yields CAGSEDRPLSNQPQHF.

As DNA, the CDR3 is TGTGCTAGTGGTTTGACCCTACTTACACAGATGACGCAGTATTTT. This gives the protein CASGLTLLTQMTQYF. V and J are TRBV12-5 and TRBJ2-3, with unresolved D. The CDR3 sequence is 15 residues long. Germline loops: CDR1 LGHNT, CDR2 FRNRAP. V lost 2 bases and J 9 bases, leaving 18 bases between the germline ends.

This clonotype was seen only a few times. V gene TRBV6-6 combines with J gene TRBJ1-2; 7 positions agree with TRBD1. The J segment lost 3 bases and the V segment lost 4 bases, leaving 11 bases of the junction unmatched. The CDR3 contains 16 residues. Germline V lookup: CDR1 MNHNY, CDR2 SVGAGI (reference sequence). CDR3 nucleotide sequence: TGTGCCAGCAGTTGGGAGACAGGGAGTGTAGACTATGGCTACACCTTC. This gives the protein CASSWETGSVDYGYTF.

This clonotype has only a few counts. The CDR3 reads CASSPGTFNYEQYF. In nucleotides, the CDR3 is TGTGCCAGCAGCCCAGGGACTTTTAACTACGAGCAGTACTTC. The V call is TRBV7-2, the J call TRBJ2-7; the D gene is possibly TRBD2 (6 bases). The CDR3 is 14 residues long. CDR1 SGHTA and CDR2 FQGNSA come from the germline V gene. The germline V and J ends were trimmed by 5 bases and 3 bases, with 14 bases remaining between them.

This chain joins TRBV3-1 and TRBJ2-2, with 7 bases lining up with TRBD2. The CDR3 has 16 residues. CDR1 and CDR2 from the germline V gene are LGHDT and YNNKEL (reference sequence). Trimming cost V 4 bases and J 0 bases; bases outside gene matches: 5. The CDR3 nucleotides are TGTGCCAGCAGCCGCAGCGGGGACCCGAACACCGGGGAGCTGTTTTTT. Its translation: CASSRSGDPNTGELFF.

This clonotype was detected ten times or more. The V call is TRBV27, the J call TRBJ2-5, with TRBD2 identical over 7 bases. The germline CDR1 and CDR2 sequences are MNHEY and SMNVEV (reference sequence). V lost 2 bases and J lost 5; bases outside the gene matches: 17. CDR3 length: 18 amino acids. CDR3 sequence: CASSLPPRGEGGEETQYF. CDR3 sequence (DNA): TGTGCCAGCAGTTTACCGCCCCGCGGGGAGGGAGGTGAGGAGACCCAGTACTTC.